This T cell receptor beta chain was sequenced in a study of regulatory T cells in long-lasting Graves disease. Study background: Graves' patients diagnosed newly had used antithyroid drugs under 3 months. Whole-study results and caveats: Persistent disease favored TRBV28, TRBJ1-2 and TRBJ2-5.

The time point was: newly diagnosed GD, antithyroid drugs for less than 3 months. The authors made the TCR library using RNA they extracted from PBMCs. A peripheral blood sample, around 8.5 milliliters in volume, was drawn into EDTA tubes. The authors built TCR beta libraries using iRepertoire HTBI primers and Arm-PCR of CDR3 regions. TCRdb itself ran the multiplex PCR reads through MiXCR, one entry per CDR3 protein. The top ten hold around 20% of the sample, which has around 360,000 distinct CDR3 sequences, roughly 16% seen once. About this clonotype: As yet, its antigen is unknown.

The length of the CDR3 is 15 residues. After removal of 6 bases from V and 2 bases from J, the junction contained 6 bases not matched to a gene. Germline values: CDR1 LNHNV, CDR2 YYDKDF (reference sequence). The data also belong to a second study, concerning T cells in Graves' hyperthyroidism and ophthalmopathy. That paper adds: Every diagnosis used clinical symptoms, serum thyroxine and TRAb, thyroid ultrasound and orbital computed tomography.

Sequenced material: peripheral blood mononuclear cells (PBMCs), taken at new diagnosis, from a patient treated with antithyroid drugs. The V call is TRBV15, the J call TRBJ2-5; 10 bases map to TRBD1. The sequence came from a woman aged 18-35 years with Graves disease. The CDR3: CATRGWDRGQETQYF. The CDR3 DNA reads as TGTGCCACCAGGGGGTGGGACAGGGGACAAGAGACCCAGTACTTC.